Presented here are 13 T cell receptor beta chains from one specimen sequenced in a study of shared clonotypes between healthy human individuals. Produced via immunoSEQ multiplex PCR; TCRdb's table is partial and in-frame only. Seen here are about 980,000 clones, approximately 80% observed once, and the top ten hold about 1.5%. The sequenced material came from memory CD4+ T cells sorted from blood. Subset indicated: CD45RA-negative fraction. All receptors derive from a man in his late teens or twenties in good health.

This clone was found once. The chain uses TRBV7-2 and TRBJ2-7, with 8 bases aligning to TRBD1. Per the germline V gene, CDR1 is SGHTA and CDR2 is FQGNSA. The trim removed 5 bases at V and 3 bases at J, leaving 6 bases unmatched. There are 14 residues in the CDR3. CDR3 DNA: TGTGCCAGCAGCACCTTGACAGGGGACTACGAGCAGTACTTC. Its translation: CASSTLTGDYEQYF.

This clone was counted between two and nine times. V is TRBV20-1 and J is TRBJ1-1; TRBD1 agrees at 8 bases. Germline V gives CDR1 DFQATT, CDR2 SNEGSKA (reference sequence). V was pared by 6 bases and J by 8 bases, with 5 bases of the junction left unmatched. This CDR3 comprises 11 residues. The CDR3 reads CSALRTGEAFF. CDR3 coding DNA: TGCAGTGCACTTCGGACAGGGGAAGCTTTCTTT.

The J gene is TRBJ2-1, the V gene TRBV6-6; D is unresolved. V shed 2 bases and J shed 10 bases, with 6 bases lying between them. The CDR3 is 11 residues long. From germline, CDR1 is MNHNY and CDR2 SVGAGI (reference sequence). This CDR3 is CASSYAREQFF. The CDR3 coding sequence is TGTGCCAGCAGTTACGCTAGGGAGCAGTTCTTC.

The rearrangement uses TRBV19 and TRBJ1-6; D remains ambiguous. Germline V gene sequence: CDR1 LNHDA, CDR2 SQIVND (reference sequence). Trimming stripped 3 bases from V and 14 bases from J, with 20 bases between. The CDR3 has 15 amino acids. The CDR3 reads CASSIGSGIQGTLHF. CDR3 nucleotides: TGTGCCAGTAGTATTGGATCAGGAATCCAAGGCACCCTCCACTTT. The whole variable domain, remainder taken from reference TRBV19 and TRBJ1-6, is DGGITQSPKYLFRKEGQNVTLSCEQNLNHDAMYWYRQDPGQGLRLIYYSQIVNDFQKGDIAEGYSVSREKKESFPLTVTSAQKNPTAFYLCASSIGSGIQGTLHFGNGTRLTVT.

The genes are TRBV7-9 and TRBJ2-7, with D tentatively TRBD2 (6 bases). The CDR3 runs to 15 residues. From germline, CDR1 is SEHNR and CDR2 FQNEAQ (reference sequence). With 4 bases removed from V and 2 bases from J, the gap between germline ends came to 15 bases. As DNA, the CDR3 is TGTGCCAGCAGCTCCGAGGGGACTGACGCCTACGAGCAGTACTTC. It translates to CASSSEGTDAYEQYF.

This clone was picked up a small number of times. The CDR3: CASTTVPTRLGYTF. CDR3 DNA sequence: TGTGCCAGCACCACCGTGCCTACCAGGCTTGGCTACACCTTC. This chain joins TRBV28 and TRBJ1-2; D gene unclear. The CDR3 has 14 amino acids. The V and J ends lost 7 bases and 7 bases respectively, with 19 bases between them. Germline V gene data show CDR1 as MDHEN and CDR2 as SYDVKM.

The CDR3 DNA follows: TGTGCCTGGAGTGTAAGTCGGACTTATGGCTACACCTTC. It encodes CAWSVSRTYGYTF. V usage is TRBV30 and J usage is TRBJ1-2; D unresolved. CDR3 length: 13 residues. Germline CDR1 and CDR2: GTSNPN and SVGIG (reference sequence). V lost 0 bases to trimming and J lost 5 bases, with 10 bases between them.

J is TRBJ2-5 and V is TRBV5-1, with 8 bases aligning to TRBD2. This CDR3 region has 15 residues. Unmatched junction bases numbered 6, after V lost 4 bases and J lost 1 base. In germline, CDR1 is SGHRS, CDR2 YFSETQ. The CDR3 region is CASSRAGTSQETQYF. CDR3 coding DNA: TGCGCCAGCAGCCGCGCCGGGACTAGCCAAGAGACCCAGTACTTC.

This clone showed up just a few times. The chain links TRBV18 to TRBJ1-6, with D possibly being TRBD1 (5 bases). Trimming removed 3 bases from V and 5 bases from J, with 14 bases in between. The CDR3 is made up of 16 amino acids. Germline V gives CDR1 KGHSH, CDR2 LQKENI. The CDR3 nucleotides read TGTGCCAGCTCACCGGTGGGGACTGGAAATAATTCACCCCTCCACTTT. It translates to CASSPVGTGNNSPLHF.

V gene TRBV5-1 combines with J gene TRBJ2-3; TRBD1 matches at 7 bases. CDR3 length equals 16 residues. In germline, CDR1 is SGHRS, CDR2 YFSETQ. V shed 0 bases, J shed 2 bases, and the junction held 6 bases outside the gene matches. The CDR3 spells CASSLGADRFTDTQYF. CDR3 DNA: TGCGCCAGCAGCTTGGGGGCGGACAGGTTCACAGATACGCAGTATTTT.

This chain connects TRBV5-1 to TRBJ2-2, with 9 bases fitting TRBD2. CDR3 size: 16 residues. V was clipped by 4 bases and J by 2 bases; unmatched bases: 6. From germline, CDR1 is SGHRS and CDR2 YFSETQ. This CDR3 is CASSATGTSNTGELFF. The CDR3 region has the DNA TGCGCCAGCAGCGCCACCGGGACTAGCAACACCGGGGAGCTGTTTTTT.

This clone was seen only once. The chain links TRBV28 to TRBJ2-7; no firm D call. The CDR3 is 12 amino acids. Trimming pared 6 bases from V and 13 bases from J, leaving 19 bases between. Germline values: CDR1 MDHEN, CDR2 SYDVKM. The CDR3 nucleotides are TGTGCCAGCAGACCGGCTGCGGCCAGACCATACTTC. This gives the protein CASRPAAARPYF.

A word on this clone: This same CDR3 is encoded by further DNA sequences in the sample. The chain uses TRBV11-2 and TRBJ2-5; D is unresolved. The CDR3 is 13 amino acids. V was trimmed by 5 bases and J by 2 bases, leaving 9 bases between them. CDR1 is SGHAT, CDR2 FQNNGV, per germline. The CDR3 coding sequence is TGTGCCAGCAGCCCGGGCCTGCAAGAGACCCAGTACTTC. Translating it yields CASSPGLQETQYF. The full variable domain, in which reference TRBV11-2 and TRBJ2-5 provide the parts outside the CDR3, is EAGVAQSPRYKIIEKRQSVAFWCNPISGHATLYWYQQILGQGPKLLIQFQNNGVVDDSQLPKDRFSAERLKGVDSTLKIQPAKLEDSAVYLCASSPGLQETQYFGPGTRLLVL.